These 3 T cell receptor beta chains share one sample of origin, sequenced in a study of T cell responses to AZD1222 COVID-19 vaccine. Measured with immunoSEQ multiplex PCR; TCRdb has only the in-frame clones, and not every one. The sample consists of approximately 150,000 clones, nearly 90% of them appearing once. Source: peripheral blood, taken 28 days after the second dose of the MenACWY control vaccine. The receptors shown here come from an adult who received the MenACWY meningococcal vaccine as a control.

The rearrangement joins TRBV4-3 to TRBJ2-5; 8 positions match TRBD2. Trimming cost V 1 base and J 2 bases; bases outside gene matches: 6. Looked up from germline, CDR1 is LGHNA and CDR2 is YSLEER. The CDR3 consists of 16 residues. This CDR3 is CASSQGPGLGQETQYF. The CDR3 DNA sequence: TGCGCCAGCAGCCAAGGGCCGGGACTAGGGCAAGAGACCCAGTACTTC.

This chain connects TRBV2 to TRBJ2-7; D not resolved. Germline CDR1 is SNHLY and CDR2 is FYNNEI. Between the trimmed V and J ends, which lost 5 bases and 3 bases, there was a span of 8 bases. This CDR3 region has 12 residues. In DNA form, the CDR3 reads TGTGCCAGCAGTCCCGCCTTCTACGAGCAGTACTTC. It translates to CASSPAFYEQYF.

This chain joins TRBV28 and TRBJ2-1; D remains unclear. Germline assignment: CDR1 MDHEN and CDR2 SYDVKM. Trimming pared 5 bases from V and 4 bases from J, leaving 12 bases between. The CDR3 sequence is 14 residues long. The CDR3 loop is CASSGGRPYNEQFF. The CDR3 DNA reads TGTGCCAGCAGTGGCGGCCGGCCTTACAATGAGCAGTTCTTC.